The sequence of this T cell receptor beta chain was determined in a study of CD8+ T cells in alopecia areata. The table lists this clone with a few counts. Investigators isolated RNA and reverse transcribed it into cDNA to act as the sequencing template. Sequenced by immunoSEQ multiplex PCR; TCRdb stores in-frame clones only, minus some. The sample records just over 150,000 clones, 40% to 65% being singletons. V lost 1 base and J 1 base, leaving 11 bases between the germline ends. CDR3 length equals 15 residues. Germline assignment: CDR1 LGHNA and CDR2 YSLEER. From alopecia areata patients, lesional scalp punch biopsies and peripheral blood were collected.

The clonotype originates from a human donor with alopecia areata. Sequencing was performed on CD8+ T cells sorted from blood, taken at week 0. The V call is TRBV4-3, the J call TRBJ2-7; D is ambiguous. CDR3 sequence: CASSQGDSLSYEQYF. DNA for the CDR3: TGCGCCAGCAGCCAAGGAGATTCGTTATCCTACGAGCAGTACTTC.